A single sample is the source of the 25 T cell receptor beta chains below, sequenced in a study of memory CD4+ T cells and cytomegalovirus serostatus. The sort gate was single viable CD3+CD4+CD8-CD45RO+ cells for memory CD4+ T cells. Data came from immunoSEQ multiplex PCR; TCRdb stores just in-frame clones and leaves some out. Of more than 45,000 clones detected, about 81% appear once; the ten largest clones hold 0.8% to 1.2%. The sequenced sample consisted of memory CD4+ T cells from blood. All receptors come from an adult in good health and CMV-seronegative.

The gene calls are TRBV25-1 and TRBJ2-7, with TRBD2 matching 9 bases. The V and J ends lost 3 bases and 2 bases, in that order; junction bases with no gene match: 5. Germline CDR1 and CDR2: MGHDK and SYGVNS. CDR3 length: 15 residues. The CDR3 DNA sequence: TGTGCCAGCAGTGACGTTGGCGGGAGGGCCTACGAGCAGTACTTC. Translated, it gives CASSDVGGRAYEQYF.

The rearrangement joins TRBV7-6 to TRBJ2-7, with 9 bases that match TRBD1. CDR1 and CDR2 (germline): SGHVS, FNYEAQ. V shed 5 bases and J 7 bases; nucleotides not matched to a gene: 9. CDR3 length equals 14 residues. The CDR3: CASSPGTGRGEQYF. CDR3 in DNA: TGTGCCAGCAGCCCCGGGACAGGGAGGGGTGAGCAGTACTTC.

A few counts support this clone. The rearrangement uses TRBV30 and TRBJ1-3; 8 bases line up with TRBD1. In germline, CDR1 is GTSNPN, CDR2 SVGIG (reference sequence). V was pared by 4 bases and J by 0 bases, with 8 bases of the junction left unmatched. The CDR3 has 16 residues. The chain's CDR3 is CAWMGRGPHSGNTIYF. The CDR3 DNA reads as TGTGCCTGGATGGGCAGGGGGCCTCACTCTGGAAACACCATATATTTT. Drawing the rest from reference TRBV30 and TRBJ1-3, the complete variable domain is SQTIHQWPATLVQPVGSPLSLECTVEGTSNPNLYWYRQAAGRGLQLLFYSVGIGQISSEVPQNLSASRPQDRQFILSSKKLLLSDSGFYLCAWMGRGPHSGNTIYFGEGSWLTVV.

The CDR3 region is CASSETLGSSSGNTIYF. The CDR3 nucleotides are TGTGCCAGCAGTGAAACACTCGGCAGCAGCTCTGGAAACACCATATATTTT. The chain is built from TRBV25-1 and TRBJ1-3; no clear D. Germline loops: CDR1 MGHDK, CDR2 SYGVNS. The CDR3 spans 17 residues. The V end lost 2 bases, the J end lost 0 bases, and 14 bases lay between the germline ends.

The CDR3 sequence is CASSPMGSGQETQYF. CDR3 coding DNA: TGTGCCAGCAGCCCGATGGGGAGCGGGCAAGAGACCCAGTACTTC. The chain has TRBV27 and TRBJ2-5; a possible D gene is TRBD2 (6 bases). The germline CDR1 and CDR2 sequences are MNHEY and SMNVEV (reference sequence). V dropped 6 bases and J dropped 2 bases, with 16 bases sitting between them. This CDR3 comprises 15 residues.

This chain joins TRBV2 and TRBJ1-2, with 10 nucleotides matching TRBD1. With 4 bases clipped from V and 6 bases from J, the junction kept 11 bases outside the gene matches. The CDR3 is 16 amino acids. Germline V gene data show CDR1 as SNHLY and CDR2 as FYNNEI. The chain's CDR3 is CASSGTSGQGNHGYTF. In nucleotides, the CDR3 is TGTGCCAGCAGTGGAACTTCGGGACAGGGGAACCATGGCTACACCTTC. Drawing the rest from reference TRBV2 and TRBJ1-2, the complete variable domain is EPEVTQTPSHQVTQMGQEVILRCVPISNHLYFYWYRQILGQKVEFLVSFYNNEISEKSEIFDDQFSVERPDGSNFTLKIRSTKLEDSAMYFCASSGTSGQGNHGYTFGSGTRLTVV.

CDR3: CASSEGRFGANVLTF. DNA for the CDR3: TGTGCCAGCAGTGAGGGACGCTTCGGGGCCAACGTCCTGACTTTC. The chain has TRBV11-1 and TRBJ2-6; either TRBD1 or TRBD2 may supply D (5 bases each). The germline V gene encodes CDR1 SGHAT and CDR2 FQDESV (reference sequence). V lost 6 bases to trimming and J lost 4 bases, with 13 bases between them. The CDR3 spans 15 residues. Complete variable domain (other parts from reference TRBV11-1 and TRBJ2-6): EAEVAQSPRYKITEKSQAVAFWCDPISGHATLYWYRQILGQGPELLVQFQDESVVDDSQLPKDRFSAERLKGVDSTLKIQPAELGDSAMYLCASSEGRFGANVLTFGAGSRLTVL.

This sequence joins TRBV11-2 and TRBJ1-2; D unresolved. The CDR3 runs 13 residues. CDR1 and CDR2 from the germline V gene are SGHAT and FQNNGV. With 6 bases removed from V and 6 bases from J, the gap between germline ends came to 14 bases. The CDR3 DNA follows: TGTGCCAGCAGTTCGGGTTGGGGAGATGGCTACACCTTC. This encodes CASSSGWGDGYTF.

V usage is TRBV19 and J usage is TRBJ2-1; 12 positions agree with TRBD2. CDR3 length: 20 amino acids. V was clipped by 4 bases and J by 5 bases; unmatched bases: 18. CDR1 is LNHDA and CDR2 is SQIVND in the germline V gene (reference sequence). DNA for the CDR3: TGTGCCAGTAGTACTACACGTGAGACTAGCGGGAGTTGGTGGAACAATGAGCAGTTCTTC. It encodes CASSTTRETSGSWWNNEQFF.

This chain connects TRBV10-2 to TRBJ1-5, with TRBD1 identical over 7 bases. In germline, CDR1 is WSHSY, CDR2 SAAADI. The CDR3 consists of 14 residues. The junction had 9 bases not matched to a gene; V was cut back by 6 bases and J by 7 bases. The CDR3 loop is CASSQTGIDQPQHF. For the CDR3, the DNA is TGCGCCAGCAGCCAGACAGGGATTGACCAGCCCCAGCATTTT.

This chain joins TRBV4-1 and TRBJ2-2, with 9 bases aligning to TRBD1. J gave up 7 bases and V 4 bases, and 10 bases lay outside the gene matches. The CDR3 has 16 amino acids. Germline CDR1 reads MGHRA; CDR2 reads YSYEKL. The DNA of the CDR3 is TGCGCCAGCAGCCCTGGACAGGGGCGCCAAAGCGGGGAGCTGTTTTTT. Its protein product is CASSPGQGRQSGELFF.

J is TRBJ1-3 and V is TRBV6-1; no reliable D call. Between the trimmed V and J ends, which lost 6 bases and 0 bases, there was a span of 12 bases. Germline V gene lookup returns CDR1 MNHNS and CDR2 SASEGT. CDR3 size: 15 residues. The CDR3 DNA is TGTGCCAGCAGCATACACGAGCCCTCTGGAAACACCATATATTTT. Translation gives CASSIHEPSGNTIYF.

The chain is built from TRBV4-3 and TRBJ1-1; tentative D call: TRBD1 (5 bases). Looked up from germline, CDR1 is LGHNA and CDR2 is YSLEER. The germline V and J ends were trimmed by 4 bases and 1 base, with 7 bases remaining between them. This CDR3 is built from 13 residues. The CDR3 loop is CASSPQGNTEAFF. The CDR3 bases are TGCGCCAGCAGCCCCCAGGGGAACACTGAAGCTTTCTTT.

The rearrangement links TRBV11-2 to TRBJ2-7; D is uncertain. V was clipped by 5 bases and J by 5 bases, with 10 bases between them. The CDR3 runs to 12 residues. The germline CDR1 and CDR2 sequences are SGHAT and FQNNGV. The CDR3 nucleotides read TGTGCCAGCAGCCGTAGTGTCGACGAGCAGTACTTC. Protein sequence: CASSRSVDEQYF.

This chain connects TRBV29-1 to TRBJ1-2, with a weak D call TRBD1 (6 bases). Between the trimmed V and J ends, which lost 7 bases and 7 bases, there was a span of 16 bases. CDR1 is SQVTM and CDR2 is ANQGSEA in the germline V gene. The CDR3 is 12 residues long. CDR3 in amino acids: CSASGTMGGYTF. The CDR3 bases are TGCAGCGCCAGTGGGACAATGGGTGGCTACACCTTC.

V gene TRBV7-9 combines with J gene TRBJ2-7; maybe TRBD2 (5 bases). The germline gives CDR1 SEHNR, CDR2 FQNEAQ (reference sequence). The length of the CDR3 is 13 residues. V lost 3 bases, J lost 2 bases, and 8 bases lay in between. The CDR3 nucleotides are TGTGCCAGCAGCTTTCACGGGACCTACGAGCAGTACTTC. Translated: CASSFHGTYEQYF.

The chain joins TRBV18 to TRBJ2-3; 11 bases are shared with TRBD2. The CDR3 sequence is 15 residues long. Germline-derived CDR1 and CDR2 are KGHSH and LQKENI. V lost 2 bases and J lost 6; bases outside the gene matches: 4. The CDR3 protein is CASSPTSGSVDTQYF. The CDR3 DNA reads as TGTGCCAGCTCACCAACTAGCGGGAGCGTGGATACGCAGTATTTT. Full variable domain (outside the CDR3, taken from reference TRBV18 and TRBJ2-3): NAGVMQNPRHLVRRRGQEARLRCSPMKGHSHVYWYRQLPEEGLKFMVYLQKENIIDESGMPKERFSAEFPKEGPSILRIQQVVRGDSAAYFCASSPTSGSVDTQYFGPGTRLTVL.

The rearrangement uses TRBV9 and TRBJ2-2; D not certain. The V end was cut by 0 bases, the J end by 7 bases, with 13 bases between. The CDR3 totals 15 residues. In germline, CDR1 is SGDLS, CDR2 YYNGEE. DNA for the CDR3: TGTGCCAGCAGCGTAGCCCCAACCCCTGTCGGGGAGCTGTTTTTT. This gives the protein CASSVAPTPVGELFF.

This chain uses TRBV9 with TRBJ2-3, with D possibly matching TRBD2 (5 bases). The CDR3 is made up of 16 amino acids. V was trimmed by 4 bases and J by 2 bases, leaving 17 bases between them. Germline CDR1 reads SGDLS; CDR2 reads YYNGEE. CDR3: CASSLYEGAATDTQYF. The CDR3, as DNA: TGTGCCAGCAGCTTATACGAGGGCGCCGCCACAGATACGCAGTATTTT. The full variable domain, its missing parts supplied by reference TRBV9 and TRBJ2-3, is DSGVTQTPKHLITATGQRVTLRCSPRSGDLSVYWYQQSLDQGLQFLIQYYNGEERAKGNILERFSAQQFPDLHSELNLSSLELGDSALYFCASSLYEGAATDTQYFGPGTRLTVL.

V and J are TRBV5-8 and TRBJ2-1; no definite D call. CDR3 size: 14 residues. The germline gives CDR1 SGHTS, CDR2 YDEGEE. Between the trimmed V and J ends, which lost 5 bases and 9 bases, there was a span of 18 bases. The CDR3 nucleotides are TGTGCCAGCAGACAGCTCAGCCTGGGAACTGAGCAGTTCTTC. This gives the protein CASRQLSLGTEQFF.

The rearrangement uses TRBV5-1 and TRBJ2-5; the D is unclear. V was cut by 1 base and J by 0 bases, with 1 base left in between. Germline CDR1 is SGHRS and CDR2 is YFSETQ. This CDR3 region has 12 residues. The CDR3: CASSLHQETQYF. The CDR3 DNA reads TGCGCCAGCAGCTTGCACCAAGAGACCCAGTACTTC.

This rearrangement joins TRBV2 to TRBJ1-3; perhaps TRBD1 as D (5 bases). V was pared by 10 bases and J by 0 bases, with 19 bases between. The CDR3 sequence is 16 residues long. Germline values: CDR1 SNHLY, CDR2 FYNNEI. CDR3 DNA sequence: TGTGCCACCCAGGGTGGGCTCCTAAGCTCTGGAAACACCATATATTTT. Translation gives CATQGGLLSSGNTIYF.

V usage is TRBV7-9 and J usage is TRBJ1-2; no reliable D call. The V end was cut by 2 bases, the J end by 0 bases, with 13 bases between. CDR1 is SEHNR and CDR2 is FQNEAQ in the germline V gene (reference sequence). The CDR3 sequence is 16 residues long. CDR3: CASSLRAQKSNYGYTF. CDR3 coding DNA: TGTGCCAGCAGCTTAAGAGCGCAGAAGTCTAACTATGGCTACACCTTC.

This chain connects TRBV18 to TRBJ1-3; D call uncertain. Germline V gene data show CDR1 as KGHSH and CDR2 as LQKENI. This CDR3 comprises 16 residues. V shed 3 bases and J shed 0 bases, with 12 bases lying between them. In DNA form, the CDR3 reads TGTGCCAGCTCACCCGGAGTCTTGAGCTCTGGAAACACCATATATTTT. Translated, it gives CASSPGVLSSGNTIYF.

The chain carries TRBV6-5 and TRBJ2-7; D unclear. This CDR3 has 11 residues. V was shortened by 5 bases and J by 5 bases, with 7 bases between the two germline ends. The V gene's germline CDR1 is MNHEY and CDR2 SVGAGI. CDR3 DNA sequence: TGTGCCAGCAGTGGGTATAACGAGCAGTACTTC. Its protein product is CASSGYNEQYF.